Listed below are T cell receptor beta chains from one sample, sequenced in a study of T cell repertoires in cytomegalovirus infection. No antigens are known for them. MiXCR, applied by TCRdb to the reads, yields one record per CDR3 protein. This table holds fewer than 850,000 distinct CDR3 sequences, almost 30% found once. Here the sequenced sample was cultured CD8+ T cells from PBMCs, taken from culture after CMV antigen stimulation. The receptors here all came from a human donor in good health (CMV status not recorded). Some clones in this sample may be carry-over from other donors' samples. The CDR3 runs from the conserved cysteine through the conserved F or W. The D gene is left open where the match is weak. Only some rows state a clone size, as once, few, many or a class for expanded clones.

>TRBD2|TRBJ2-5|14|-|TRBV29-1
TGCAGCGTTGAAGATCCGGGGGGGCAAGAGACCCAGTACTTC
CSVEDPGGQETQYF
>TRBD1|TRBJ2-7|14|-|TRBV27
TGTGCCAGCAGTTCAACCGGGACAGGAGCCGAGCAGTACTTC
CASSSTGTGAEQYF
>-|TRBJ2-7|13|few|TRBV19
TGTGCCAGTAGTAGGGGAGCCTCCTACGAGCAGTACTTC
CASSRGASYEQYF
>-|TRBJ1-2|14|-|TRBV13
TGTGCCAGCAGCCAGCCAGGGGACCCCCTTGGCTACACCTTC
CASSQPGDPLGYTF
>-|TRBJ1-2|13|many|TRBV27
TGTGCCAGCAGTTCCAGGGGCTACTATGGCTACACCTTC
CASSSRGYYGYTF
>TRBD1|TRBJ2-1|19|few|TRBV12-3/TRBV12-4
TGTGCCAGCAGTTCGAAAGCCGGGACAGGGGTCCACTTAAGCAATGAGCAGTTCTTC
CASSSKAGTGVHLSNEQFF
>-|TRBJ2-2|14|many|TRBV7-2
TGTGCCAGCAGCGGGGGGCCTAACACCGGGGAGCTGTTTTTT
CASSGGPNTGELFF
>TRBD1|TRBJ1-6|14|few|TRBV6-2/TRBV6-3
TGTGCCAGCAGTACGACAGGGGCCAATTCACCCCTCCACTTT
CASSTTGANSPLHF
>-|TRBJ1-1|13|many|TRBV7-2
TGTGCCAGCAGCTTACCGTCCAGAACTGAAGCTTTCTTT
CASSLPSRTEAFF
>-|TRBJ2-2|13|-|TRBV19
TGTGCCAGTAGTCCCATGGTCACCGGGGAGCTGTTTTTT
CASSPMVTGELFF
>-|TRBJ1-5|15|-|TRBV7-2
TGTGCCAGCAGCTTACTCACAGGGCGCAATCAGCCCCAGCATTTT
CASSLLTGRNQPQHF
>TRBD2|TRBJ2-3|16|-|TRBV27
TGTGCCAGCAGCTACGCTAGCGGGGGGAGCACAGATACGCAGTATTTT
CASSYASGGSTDTQYF
>-|TRBJ2-2|11|few|TRBV12-3/TRBV12-4
TGTGCCACCTCGAACACCGGGGAGCTGTTTTTT
CATSNTGELFF
>-|TRBJ2-7|15|once|TRBV20-1
TGCAGTGCTAGGACCGCGCGAGGGGCAGCCTACGAGCAGTACTTC
CSARTARGAAYEQYF
>-|TRBJ1-6|19|-|TRBV5-5
TGTGCCAGCAGCTTGCGAGCCCAACCAACAGGGCTACGGAATTCACCCCTCCACTTT
CASSLRAQPTGLRNSPLHF
>-|TRBJ2-3|15|-|TRBV5-1
TGCGCCAGCAGCTTGGAAGGAGGTTGGACAGATACGCAGTATTTT
CASSLEGGWTDTQYF
>TRBD1|TRBJ2-4|12|-|TRBV6-1
TGTGCCAGCAGTGTGCCCCGGGACAGGGTTTACTTC
CASSVPRDRVYF
>TRBD1|TRBJ2-3|17|many|TRBV12-3/TRBV12-4
TGTGCCAGCAGTTTTTTCCCGGGACAGGCCTCCACAGATACGCAGTATTTT
CASSFFPGQASTDTQYF
>-|TRBJ2-3|14|-|TRBV27
TGTGCCAGCAGTTTAAGAGGCAGCGGGGATACGCAGTATTTT
CASSLRGSGDTQYF
>TRBD1|TRBJ2-2|15|-|TRBV12-3/TRBV12-4
TGTGCCAGCAGCCCACAGGGGGCGGGCACCGGGGAGCTGTTTTTT
CASSPQGAGTGELFF
>-|TRBJ2-3|16|-|TRBV19
TGTGCCAGTAGTATCATGGGGAGCCGCCGCACAGATACGCAGTATTTT
CASSIMGSRRTDTQYF
>TRBD2|TRBJ2-1|14|-|TRBV19
TGTGCCAGTAGTCCCCGGACTAGCGGGGATGAGCAGTTCTTC
CASSPRTSGDEQFF
>-|TRBJ1-2|12|-|TRBV12-3/TRBV12-4
TGTGCCAGCAGTCCGAACTTGATAGGCTACACCTTC
CASSPNLIGYTF
>-|TRBJ2-5|13|-|TRBV20-1
TGCAGTGCTAGAGACCAGGGCTTTGAGACCCAGTACTTC
CSARDQGFETQYF
>TRBD1|TRBJ1-1|12|many|TRBV7-2
TGTGCCAGCAGCCAGGGGGTCCCTGAAGCTTTCTTT
CASSQGVPEAFF
>-|TRBJ2-2|15|-|TRBV28
TGTGCCAGCAGGGCTAGACAGAGTTCCTACGGGGAGCTGTTTTTT
CASRARQSSYGELFF
>-|TRBJ1-1|15|-|TRBV27
TGTGCCAGCAGTATAGGGGCTGGGGTTAACACTGAAGCTTTCTTT
CASSIGAGVNTEAFF
>-|TRBJ1-4|13|few|TRBV11-2
TGTGCCAGCAGACTACAAGGGTGGGAAAAACTGTTTTTT
CASRLQGWEKLFF
>-|TRBJ1-3|14|-|TRBV6-5
TGTGCCAGCAGTCCCCGTCACTCTGGAAACACCATATATTTT
CASSPRHSGNTIYF
>TRBD2|TRBJ2-1|15|few|TRBV19
TGTGCCAGTAGTGGGATAGCGGGGCAGTACAATGAGCAGTTCTTC
CASSGIAGQYNEQFF
>-|TRBJ2-7|14|few|TRBV28
TGTGCCAGCAAATCTCGGGACTCTCCCCACGAGCAGTACTTC
CASKSRDSPHEQYF
>-|TRBJ1-3|17|few|TRBV6-5
TGTGCCAGCAGTTACTCGATAGAGTCCAAGAACAGAAACACCATATATTTT
CASSYSIESKNRNTIYF
>-|TRBJ2-3|14|-|TRBV27
TGTGCCAGCACCGCGGGCGGGCCCACAGATACGCAGTATTTT
CASTAGGPTDTQYF
>TRBD1|TRBJ1-2|14|many|TRBV7-6
TGTGCCAGCAGCTCCGCGACAGGGAACTATGGCTACACCTTC
CASSSATGNYGYTF